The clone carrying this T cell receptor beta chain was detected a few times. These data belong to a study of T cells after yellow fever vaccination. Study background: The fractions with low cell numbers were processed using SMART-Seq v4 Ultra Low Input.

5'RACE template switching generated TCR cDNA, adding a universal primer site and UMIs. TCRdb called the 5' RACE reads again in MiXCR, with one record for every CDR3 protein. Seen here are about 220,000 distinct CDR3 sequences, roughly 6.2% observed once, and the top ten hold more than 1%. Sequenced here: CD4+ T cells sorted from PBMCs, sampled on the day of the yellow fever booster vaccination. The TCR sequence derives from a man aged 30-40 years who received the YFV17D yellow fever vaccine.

For the CDR3, the DNA is TGTGCCAGCAGCCGGGCAGCTCTGAACACCGGGGAGCTGTTTTTT. It translates to CASSRAALNTGELFF. The gene calls are TRBV3-1 and TRBJ2-2, with D hard to call. The CDR3 runs 15 residues. CDR1 and CDR2 (germline): LGHDT, YNNKEL (reference sequence). The ends were cut back, 4 bases at V and 1 base at J, with 10 bases in the middle.